This TCR beta chain comes out of a study of T cell changes during pregnancy in multiple sclerosis. Unmatched junction bases numbered 4, after V lost 0 bases and J lost 4 bases. The CDR3 loop spans 15 amino acids. Per germline, CDR1 SGDLS and CDR2 YYNGEE. Assay: immunoSEQ multiplex PCR; the TCRdb copy retains only in-frame clones and omits some. The sample includes 55,000 to 65,000 clones, 93% seen only once; the top ten take roughly 2.7%. Sequenced here: CD8+ T cells from peripheral blood mononuclear cells, sampled in the third trimester of pregnancy. The source is a female donor with multiple sclerosis, enrolled in a pregnancy study. This chain connects TRBV9 to TRBJ2-3; 8 bases map to TRBD2. CDR3 sequence (DNA): TGTGCCAGCAGCGTAGCGGGACTAGGGCCAGATACGCAGTATTTT. It encodes CASSVAGLGPDTQYF.